Listed here are 21 T cell receptor beta chains from one sample, sequenced in a study of spatial heterogeneity in lung cancer. One entry per CDR3 protein, called by TCRdb with MiXCR from the 5' RACE reads. Found here are 7,000 or so distinct CDR3 sequences, around 5% of them singletons; the top ten hold 7% to 9%. The sample's time point: sample taken at primary tumor resection. Unsorted whole RNA of tumor, nontumor lung or frozen PBMC was sequenced. The starting material was normal lung tissue next to the tumor, obtained at surgery. All receptors derive from a female donor with early-stage non-small cell lung cancer.

This clonotype was detected only a few times. A library prepared for alpha chains yielded this beta chain as an off-target read; its size is of little meaning. The chain is built from TRBV20-1 and TRBJ2-5, with TRBD2 matching over 12 bases. After removal of 4 bases from V and 0 bases from J, the junction contained 9 bases not matched to a gene. The CDR3 contains 17 residues. Germline values: CDR1 DFQATT, CDR2 SNEGSKA (reference sequence). Here the CDR3 DNA reads TGCAGTGCTATCCCACTCCGGACTAGCGGGAACCAAGAGACCCAGTACTTC. Residues: CSAIPLRTSGNQETQYF.

This clonotype ranks as medium-sized. This beta chain came through as a stray read in a library set up for alpha chains, and its size says little. This chain links TRBV28 with TRBJ2-7; a weak D match, TRBD2 (6 bases). There are 15 residues in the CDR3. The germline gives CDR1 MDHEN, CDR2 SYDVKM. V was trimmed by 5 bases and J by 3 bases, leaving 17 bases between them. The chain's CDR3 is CASSEQGRENYEQYF. The CDR3, as DNA: TGTGCCAGCAGTGAGCAGGGTCGGGAGAACTACGAGCAGTACTTC. Full variable domain (missing parts from reference TRBV28 and TRBJ2-7): DVKVTQSSRYLVKRTGEKVFLECVQDMDHENMFWYRQDPGLGLRLIYFSYDVKMKEKGDIPEGYSVSREKKERFSLILESASTNQTSMYLCASSEQGRENYEQYFGPGTRLTVT.

This clonotype was observed at least ten times. Since the library was made to target alpha chains, this beta chain is a stray read and its abundance is not meaningful. The chain employs TRBV7-3 and TRBJ2-2, with D possibly being TRBD2 (6 bases). V lost 5 bases, J lost 5 bases, and 18 bases lay in between. The CDR3 spans 16 residues. CDR1 is SGHTA and CDR2 is FQGTGA in the germline V gene. CDR3 coding DNA: TGTGCCAGCAGCCCCGGGTCGGGCGGGGTTACCGGGGAGCTGTTTTTT. Translating it yields CASSPGSGGVTGELFF. The variable domain in full, with the rest retrieved from reference TRBV7-3 and TRBJ2-2, is GAGVSQTPSNKVTEKGKYVELRCDPISGHTALYWYRQSLGQGPEFLIYFQGTGAADDSGLPNDRFFAVRPEGSVSTLKIQRTERGDSAVYLCASSPGSGGVTGELFFGEGSRLTVL.

This clonotype is judged medium-sized. This beta chain came through as a stray read in a library set up for alpha chains, and its size says little. V and J are TRBV6-1 and TRBJ2-1; possible D gene TRBD1, 7 bases. Germline values: CDR1 MNHNS, CDR2 SASEGT. V was cut by 2 bases and J by 2 bases, with 10 bases left in between. The CDR3 has 15 amino acids. In DNA form, the CDR3 reads TGTGCCAGCAGTGAAACCAGGGGGGCCTACAATGAGCAGTTCTTC. Protein: CASSETRGAYNEQFF.

This clonotype has at least ten counts. This beta chain turned up in a library designed for alpha chains; as an off-target read, its abundance says little. The rearrangement links TRBV20-1 to TRBJ2-7; the match to TRBD2 covers 7 bases. This CDR3 region has 17 residues. The trim removed 0 bases at V and 2 bases at J, leaving 13 bases unmatched. Germline V lookup: CDR1 DFQATT, CDR2 SNEGSKA (reference sequence). The CDR3 coding sequence is TGCAGTGCTAGAGATGGAGGGCGGGAGTGGCGTACCTACGAGCAGTACTTC. Protein: CSARDGGREWRTYEQYF.

There are a few counts of this clonotype. This beta chain lies outside the target of a library built for alpha chains; its clone size means little. This chain joins TRBV7-2 and TRBJ2-3; no firm D call. This CDR3 has 16 residues. Trimming shortened V by 0 bases and J by 2 bases, and 12 bases separated the two germline ends. Per the germline V gene, CDR1 is SGHTA and CDR2 is FQGNSA. CDR3 coding DNA: TGTGCCAGCAGCTTAGCAGGCGGAGCATTCACAGATACGCAGTATTTT. As protein: CASSLAGGAFTDTQYF.

This clonotype has a count of ten or more. This beta chain was picked up by a library intended for alpha chains and is off target, so its count carries little meaning. DNA for the CDR3: TGTGCCAGCAGCTTATCTCTGGACATCTCCTACGAGCAGTACTTC. Protein product: CASSLSLDISYEQYF. The chain couples TRBV13 to TRBJ2-7; TRBD1 might be the D (5 bases). The CDR3 has 15 residues. Germline CDR1 and CDR2: PRHDT and FYEKMQ (reference sequence). Trimming took 2 bases from V and 0 from J, leaving 11 bases between them.

This clonotype was counted between two and nine times. This beta chain was picked up by a library intended for alpha chains and is off target, so its count carries little meaning. This chain connects TRBV7-2 to TRBJ1-2, with TRBD1 as a possible D gene (6 bases). The V end lost 4 bases, the J end lost 5 bases, and 17 bases lay between the germline ends. The CDR3 extends over 15 amino acids. Per germline, CDR1 SGHTA and CDR2 FQGNSA. CDR3 protein: CASSWEGGPFYGYTF. The CDR3, as DNA: TGTGCCAGCAGCTGGGAGGGGGGTCCCTTTTATGGCTACACCTTC.

This clonotype was counted many times. The library was prepared for alpha chains; this beta chain is a stray read, so its frequency means little. CDR3 region: CASSANTGGREQYF. CDR3 bases: TGTGCCAGCTCAGCAAATACAGGGGGCCGTGAGCAGTACTTC. The rearrangement uses TRBV18 and TRBJ2-7; 9 bases map to TRBD1. Germline V gives CDR1 KGHSH, CDR2 LQKENI. The CDR3 extends over 14 amino acids. V shed 5 bases, J shed 7 bases, and the junction held 9 bases outside the gene matches.

This clonotype has a count of ten or more. This beta chain slipped into a library made for alpha chains as a stray read, so its size is not meaningful. The chain joins TRBV4-2 to TRBJ1-5, with 10 bases lining up with TRBD1. The CDR3 runs 19 residues. The ends lost 2 bases at V and 1 base at J; junction bases unmatched: 11. Germline V gene data show CDR1 as LGHNA and CDR2 as YNFKEQ. DNA of the CDR3: TGTGCCAGCAGCCAAACCCGGGACAGGGGCTGGAGGAGCAATCAGCCCCAGCATTTT. The encoded protein is CASSQTRDRGWRSNQPQHF.

Ten or more counts support this clonotype. This beta chain represents an off-target read in a library built for alpha chains; its size is of limited meaning. The J gene is TRBJ2-2, the V gene TRBV29-1, with no clear D. Trimming left V 5 bases short and J 4 bases short, with 5 bases between. This CDR3 region has 11 residues. Germline V CDR1 and CDR2: SQVTM, ANQGSEA. The CDR3 DNA is TGCAGCGTTTGGTCCACCGGGGAGCTGTTTTTT. Translating gives CSVWSTGELFF.

This clonotype was seen more than once but under ten times. This beta chain was picked up by a library intended for alpha chains and is off target, so its count carries little meaning. The rearrangement uses TRBV2 and TRBJ1-5; D remains ambiguous. The CDR3 extends over 14 amino acids. The ends were cut back, 4 bases at V and 2 bases at J, with 9 bases in the middle. Germline V gene lookup returns CDR1 SNHLY and CDR2 FYNNEI. Here the CDR3 DNA reads TGTGCCAGCAGTGCTTCCGTGGGCAATCAGCCCCAGCATTTT. Its translation is CASSASVGNQPQHF.

This clonotype was observed many times. Within a library made for alpha chains, this beta chain is off target, and its count is uninformative. The rearrangement uses TRBV29-1 and TRBJ1-1; D unclear. The germline gives CDR1 SQVTM, CDR2 ANQGSEA. The CDR3 runs to 12 residues. Deletions cut 4 bases from V and 7 bases from J, with 13 bases between. CDR3 nucleotides: TGCAGCGTTGCTCGGGCCGAACTTGAAGCTTTCTTT. Its protein is CSVARAELEAFF.

This clonotype was observed at least ten times. Because this beta chain is a stray read in a library intended to capture alpha chains, its abundance should not be given much weight. The chain carries TRBV20-1 and TRBJ2-1, with 10 bases that match TRBD2. The germline gives CDR1 DFQATT, CDR2 SNEGSKA (reference sequence). CDR3 size: 13 residues. V lost 5 bases, J lost 10 bases, and 8 bases stayed unmatched. The CDR3 nucleotides read TGCAGTGCTCCCTATCTTAGCGGGGGGGAGCAGTTCTTC. Translation: CSAPYLSGGEQFF.

This clonotype rates as medium-sized. This beta chain slipped into a library made for alpha chains as a stray read, so its size is not meaningful. The chain is built from TRBV9 and TRBJ2-1; 7 bases are shared with TRBD2. This CDR3 comprises 17 residues. Trimming at V came to 3 bases and at J to 3 bases, leaving 12 bases not matched to a gene. Germline-derived CDR1 and CDR2 are SGDLS and YYNGEE. The CDR3, as DNA: TGTGCCAGCAGCGCTCATAGTCGGGGCGGGAGCTACAATGAGCAGTTCTTC. Its protein product is CASSAHSRGGSYNEQFF.

This clonotype came up many times. A library prepared for alpha chains yielded this beta chain as an off-target read; its size is of little meaning. This chain links TRBV5-1 with TRBJ2-7, with D tentatively TRBD1 or TRBD2 (5 bases each). The ends were cut back, 4 bases at V and 7 bases at J, with 15 bases in the middle. The CDR3 length is 13 residues. CDR1 is SGHRS and CDR2 is YFSETQ in the germline V gene. The CDR3 loop reads CASSGGRGGEQYF. CDR3 nucleotide sequence: TGCGCCAGCAGCGGGGGACGCGGAGGTGAGCAGTACTTC.

This clonotype was recorded many times. Found in a library prepared for alpha chains, this beta chain is an off-target read, and its abundance has little meaning. This chain uses TRBV6-5 with TRBJ1-2, with a weak D call TRBD1 (5 bases). V lost 0 bases and J lost 2, with 10 bases in between. The CDR3 loop spans 15 amino acids. CDR1 and CDR2 (germline): MNHEY, SVGAGI. CDR3 nucleotide sequence: TGTGCCAGCAGTTACTCTCGGGGGGACAACTATGGCTACACCTTC. It yields the protein CASSYSRGDNYGYTF.

This clonotype is labeled medium-sized (0.01 to 0.1%). Little can be read into the size of this beta chain, an off-target read in a library designed for alpha chains. This chain joins TRBV10-1 and TRBJ2-7; 8 bases align to TRBD1. CDR1 is WNHNN and CDR2 is SYGVQD in the germline V gene (reference sequence). With 5 bases clipped from V and 2 bases from J, the junction kept 5 bases outside the gene matches. This CDR3 contains 14 residues. The CDR3 is CASSPGQGPYEQYF. The CDR3 DNA sequence: TGCGCCAGCAGTCCCGGACAGGGCCCCTACGAGCAGTACTTC.

Comment on this clonotype: The library was designed around alpha chains, so this beta chain is a stray read whose abundance carries little weight. This rearrangement joins TRBV5-1 to TRBJ1-5; D possibly corresponds to TRBD1 (5 bases). Trimming removed 0 bases at V and 5 bases at J, with 9 bases between. CDR1 and CDR2 (germline): SGHRS, YFSETQ. CDR3 length equals 14 residues. CDR3 nucleotide sequence: TGCGCCAGCAGCTTGGATGACAGAGATCAGCCCCAGCATTTT. Residues: CASSLDDRDQPQHF.

This clonotype is labeled medium-sized. A library made for alpha chains picked up this beta chain off target, so its size means little. The chain has TRBV11-1 and TRBJ2-3; 10 bases are shared with TRBD2. J was trimmed by 9 bases and V by 5 bases; bases with no gene match: 8. This CDR3 spans 14 amino acids. The germline CDR1 and CDR2 sequences are SGHAT and FQDESV (reference sequence). CDR3 nucleotide sequence: TGTGCCAGCAGCCCAGTGACTAGCGGGTTGACGCAGTATTTT. Translated, it gives CASSPVTSGLTQYF.

Concerning this clonotype: This beta chain came through as a stray read in a library set up for alpha chains, and its size says little. The chain employs TRBV14 and TRBJ2-1; unclear D gene. The CDR3 spans 15 residues. Germline V gene lookup returns CDR1 SGHDN and CDR2 FVKESK. Trimming cost V 0 bases and J 6 bases, with 12 bases left between them. The CDR3 loop reads CASSQDWAAGNEQFF. The CDR3 bases are TGTGCCAGCAGCCAAGATTGGGCAGCCGGCAATGAGCAGTTCTTC. Filled out from reference TRBV14 and TRBJ2-1, the complete variable domain reads EAGVTQFPSHSVIEKGQTVTLRCDPISGHDNLYWYRRVMGKEIKFLLHFVKESKQDESGMPNNRFLAERTGGTYSTLKVQPAELEDSGVYFCASSQDWAAGNEQFFGPGTRLTVL.